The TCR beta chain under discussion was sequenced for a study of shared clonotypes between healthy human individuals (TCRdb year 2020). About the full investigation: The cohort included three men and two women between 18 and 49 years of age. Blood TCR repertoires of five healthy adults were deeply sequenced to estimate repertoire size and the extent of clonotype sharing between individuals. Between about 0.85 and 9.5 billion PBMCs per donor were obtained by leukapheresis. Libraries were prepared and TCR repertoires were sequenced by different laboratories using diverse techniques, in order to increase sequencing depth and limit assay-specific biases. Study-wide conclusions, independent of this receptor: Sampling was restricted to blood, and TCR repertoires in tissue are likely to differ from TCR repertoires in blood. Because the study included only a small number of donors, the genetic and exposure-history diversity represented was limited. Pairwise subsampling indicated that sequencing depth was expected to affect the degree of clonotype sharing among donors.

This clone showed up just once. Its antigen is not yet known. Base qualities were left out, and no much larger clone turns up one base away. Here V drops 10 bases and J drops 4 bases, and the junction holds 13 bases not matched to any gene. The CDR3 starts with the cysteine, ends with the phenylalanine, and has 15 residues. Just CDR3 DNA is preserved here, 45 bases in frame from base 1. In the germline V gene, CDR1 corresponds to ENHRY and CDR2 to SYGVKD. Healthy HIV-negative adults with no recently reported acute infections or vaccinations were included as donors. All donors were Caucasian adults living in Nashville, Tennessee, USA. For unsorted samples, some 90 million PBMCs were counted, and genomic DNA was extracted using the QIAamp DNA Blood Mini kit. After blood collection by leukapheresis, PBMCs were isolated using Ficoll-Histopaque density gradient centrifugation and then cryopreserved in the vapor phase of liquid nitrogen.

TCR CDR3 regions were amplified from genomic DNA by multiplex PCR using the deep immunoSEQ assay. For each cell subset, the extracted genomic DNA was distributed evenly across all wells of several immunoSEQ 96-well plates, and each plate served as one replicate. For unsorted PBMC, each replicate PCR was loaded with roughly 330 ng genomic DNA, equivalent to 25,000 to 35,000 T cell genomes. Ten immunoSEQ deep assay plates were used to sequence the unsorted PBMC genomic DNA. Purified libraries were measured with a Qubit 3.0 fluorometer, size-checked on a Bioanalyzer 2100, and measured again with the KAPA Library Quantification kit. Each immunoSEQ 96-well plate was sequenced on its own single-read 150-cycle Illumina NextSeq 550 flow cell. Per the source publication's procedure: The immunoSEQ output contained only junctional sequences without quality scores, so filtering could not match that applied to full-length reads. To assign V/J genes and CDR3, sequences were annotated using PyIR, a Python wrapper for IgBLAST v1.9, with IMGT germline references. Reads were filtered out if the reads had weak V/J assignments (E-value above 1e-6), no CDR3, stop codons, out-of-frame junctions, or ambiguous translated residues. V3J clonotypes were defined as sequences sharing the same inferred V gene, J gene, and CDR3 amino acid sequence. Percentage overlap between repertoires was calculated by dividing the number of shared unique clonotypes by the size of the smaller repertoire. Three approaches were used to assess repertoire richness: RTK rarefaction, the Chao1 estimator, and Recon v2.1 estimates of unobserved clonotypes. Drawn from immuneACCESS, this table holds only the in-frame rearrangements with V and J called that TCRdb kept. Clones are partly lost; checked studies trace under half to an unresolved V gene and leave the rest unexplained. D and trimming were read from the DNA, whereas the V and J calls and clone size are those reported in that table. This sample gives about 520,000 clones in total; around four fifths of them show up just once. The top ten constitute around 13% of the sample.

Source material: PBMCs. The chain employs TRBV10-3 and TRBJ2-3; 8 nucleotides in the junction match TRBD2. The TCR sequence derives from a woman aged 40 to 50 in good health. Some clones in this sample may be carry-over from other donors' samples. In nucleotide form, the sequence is TGTGCCACCACCCCGGGGACTAGGGGTGCAGATACGCAGTATTTT. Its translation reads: CATTPGTRGADTQYF.